The source of this T cell receptor (beta chain) is a study of beta chain features in type 1 diabetes. Study-wide points: Among all four CD4+ subsets, Type 1 diabetes patients had TCRB CDR3s that were moderately but significantly shorter. The VDJ junctions of type 1 diabetes patients carried fewer insertions and more deletions.

All of the isolated RNA was reverse transcribed, so expressed TCRB transcripts were sequenced. TCRdb's copy holds only in-frame clones and misses some; the assay was immunoSEQ multiplex PCR. Of roughly 730,000 clones in the sample, around an eighth were seen once. V was pared by 7 bases and J by 0 bases, with 9 bases between. From germline, CDR1 is MNHNS and CDR2 SASEGT. The CDR3 is 13 residues long. This clone was observed a handful of times. The antigen is unknown. Cell sorting via CD45RO/CCR7/CD25/CD127/CD95/CD27 was performed to obtain CD4+ naive, central memory, regulatory and stem cell-like memory cells. All of the sorted populations showed purity greater than 98%.

The sequence was collected from a young man with type 1 diabetes. The V call is TRBV6-1, the J call TRBJ1-1; D is uncertain. The specimen sequenced was naive CD4+ T cells from blood. CDR3 DNA: TGTGCCAGCAACCCAGGTTTGAACACTGAAGCTTTCTTT. Its protein product is CASNPGLNTEAFF.